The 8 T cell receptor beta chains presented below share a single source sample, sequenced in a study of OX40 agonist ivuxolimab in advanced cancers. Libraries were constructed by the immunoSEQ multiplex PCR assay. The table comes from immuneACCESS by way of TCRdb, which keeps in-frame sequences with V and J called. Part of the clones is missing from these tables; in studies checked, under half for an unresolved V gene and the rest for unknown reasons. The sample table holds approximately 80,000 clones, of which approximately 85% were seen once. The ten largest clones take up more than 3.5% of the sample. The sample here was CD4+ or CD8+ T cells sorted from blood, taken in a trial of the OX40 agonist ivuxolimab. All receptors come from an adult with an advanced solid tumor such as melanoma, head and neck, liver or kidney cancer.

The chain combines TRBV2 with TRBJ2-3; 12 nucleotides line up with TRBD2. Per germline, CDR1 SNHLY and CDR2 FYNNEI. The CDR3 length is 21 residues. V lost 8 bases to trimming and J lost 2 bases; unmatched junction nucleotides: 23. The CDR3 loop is CASRSPKRTSGAPQSTDTQYF. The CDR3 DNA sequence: TGTGCCAGCCGGTCCCCCAAGAGGACTAGCGGGGCACCTCAGTCCACAGATACGCAGTATTTT. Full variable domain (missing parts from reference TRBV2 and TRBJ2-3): EPEVTQTPSHQVTQMGQEVILRCVPISNHLYFYWYRQILGQKVEFLVSFYNNEISEKSEIFDDQFSVERPDGSNFTLKIRSTKLEDSAMYFCASRSPKRTSGAPQSTDTQYFGPGTRLTVL.

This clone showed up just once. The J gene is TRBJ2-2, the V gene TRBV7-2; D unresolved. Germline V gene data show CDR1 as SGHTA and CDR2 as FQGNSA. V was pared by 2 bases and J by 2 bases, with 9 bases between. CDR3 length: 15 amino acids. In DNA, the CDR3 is TGTGCCAGCAGCTTATCAACCATTAACACCGGGGAGCTGTTTTTT. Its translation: CASSLSTINTGELFF.

The chain's CDR3 is CASSFGGVGGTEAFF. Here the CDR3 DNA reads TGTGCCAGCAGTTTTGGGGGGGTCGGGGGCACTGAAGCTTTCTTT. The chain links TRBV28 to TRBJ1-1; TRBD1 is a possible D gene (5 bases). The CDR3 runs 15 residues. Looked up from germline, CDR1 is MDHEN and CDR2 is SYDVKM. V was clipped by 3 bases and J by 4 bases, with 15 bases between them.

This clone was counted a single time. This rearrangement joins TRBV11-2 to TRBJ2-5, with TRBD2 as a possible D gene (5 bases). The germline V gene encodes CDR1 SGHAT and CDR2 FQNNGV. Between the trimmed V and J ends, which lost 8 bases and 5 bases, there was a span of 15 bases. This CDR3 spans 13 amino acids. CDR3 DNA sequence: TGTGCCAGCTCGGCTAGCACGGGGGAGACCCAGTACTTC. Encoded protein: CASSASTGETQYF.

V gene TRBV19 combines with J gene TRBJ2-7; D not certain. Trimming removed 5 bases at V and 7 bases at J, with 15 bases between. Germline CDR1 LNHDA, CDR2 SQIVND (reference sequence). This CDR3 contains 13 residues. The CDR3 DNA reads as TGTGCCAGTAGTCTTTTACGTGGTGGAGAGCAGTACTTC. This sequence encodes CASSLLRGGEQYF.

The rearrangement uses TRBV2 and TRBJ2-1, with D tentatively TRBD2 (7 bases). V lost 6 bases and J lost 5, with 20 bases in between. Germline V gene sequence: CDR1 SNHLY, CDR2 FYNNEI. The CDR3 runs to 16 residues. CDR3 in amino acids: CASRPPLAEGDNEQFF. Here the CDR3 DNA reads TGTGCCAGCAGGCCCCCTCTAGCGGAGGGGGACAATGAGCAGTTCTTC.

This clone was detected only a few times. The CDR3, as DNA: TGTGCCAGCAGTTACTCGCAGGACTCCGCCTACGAGCAGTACTTC. Protein: CASSYSQDSAYEQYF. The V call is TRBV6-5, the J call TRBJ2-7; maybe TRBD2 (5 bases). Germline V gives CDR1 MNHEY, CDR2 SVGAGI. The CDR3 sequence is 15 residues long. V was clipped by 0 bases and J by 2 bases, with 11 bases between them.

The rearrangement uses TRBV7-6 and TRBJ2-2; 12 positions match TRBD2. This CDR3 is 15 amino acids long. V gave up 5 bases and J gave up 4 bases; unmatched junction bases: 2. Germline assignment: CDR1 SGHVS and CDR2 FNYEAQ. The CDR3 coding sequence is TGTGCCAGCAGCCGGACTAGCGGGGCCACCGGGGAGCTGTTTTTT. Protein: CASSRTSGATGELFF.